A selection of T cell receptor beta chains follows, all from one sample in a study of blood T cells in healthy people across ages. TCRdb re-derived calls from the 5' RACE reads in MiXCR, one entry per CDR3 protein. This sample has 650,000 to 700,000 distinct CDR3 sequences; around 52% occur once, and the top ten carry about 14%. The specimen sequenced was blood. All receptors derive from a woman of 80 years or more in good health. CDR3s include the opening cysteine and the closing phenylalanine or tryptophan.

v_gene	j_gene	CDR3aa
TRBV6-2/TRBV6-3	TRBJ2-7	CASTPGSGSYEQYF
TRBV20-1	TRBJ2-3	CSARDFRSSTDTQYF
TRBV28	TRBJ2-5	CASSPREVPETQYF
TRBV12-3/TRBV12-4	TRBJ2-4	CASSLLTGGWDIQYF
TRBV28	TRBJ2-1	CASSSSGTLYNEQFF
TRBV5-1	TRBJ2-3	CASSSGQGGGDTQYF
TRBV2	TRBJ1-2	CTSSEEQGTGYTF
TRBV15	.	CATRMIGQENIQYF
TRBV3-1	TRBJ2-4	CASSSTGDRVFEQYF
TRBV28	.	CASSSAGTGGKYEQYF
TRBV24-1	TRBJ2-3	CATSDAGQWTDTQYF
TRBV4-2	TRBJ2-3	CASSQEARVGRDTQYF
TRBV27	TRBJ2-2	CASSGGANTGELFF
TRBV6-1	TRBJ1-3	CASSEGVGNTIYF
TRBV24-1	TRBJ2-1	CATSSPGTGGWRSSYNEQFF
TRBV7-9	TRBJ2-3	CASSTGQGADTQYF
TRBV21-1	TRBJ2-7	CASSNERPDSSYEQYF